Following are 23 T cell receptor beta chains from one sample sequenced in a study of blood T cell repertoires in COVID-19 (dated by TCRdb to 2018 to 2020). The method was the immunoSEQ multiplex PCR assay. In its TCRdb copy, this immuneACCESS table keeps in-frame sequences only and misses some clones. Where compared with another copy, unresolved V genes explain less than half of these, and the others have no known cause. The sample table shows 110,000 or so clones, and approximately 85% are seen once. The ten biggest clones cover around 3.3% of the sample. Sequences were obtained from peripheral blood. The origin of the receptors is a man aged 35 to 55 with acute or convalescent COVID-19.

V gene TRBV5-1 combines with J gene TRBJ2-3; tentative D call: TRBD1 (6 bases). V was shortened by 4 bases and J by 4 bases, with 16 bases between the two germline ends. Germline V CDR1 and CDR2: SGHRS, YFSETQ. The CDR3 is 15 amino acids. The CDR3 DNA sequence: TGCGCCAGCAGCCTGGACAGTAGAAGACCAGATACGCAGTATTTT. Translated: CASSLDSRRPDTQYF.

The chain combines TRBV5-6 with TRBJ2-7; a possible D gene is TRBD2 (6 bases). Trimming took 0 bases from V and 6 from J, leaving 16 bases between them. The length of the CDR3 is 15 residues. CDR1 and CDR2 (germline): SGHDT, YYEEEE. CDR3 DNA sequence: TGTGCCAGCAGCTTGGGGCCGGGGGAACTACGCGAGCAGTACTTC. This gives the protein CASSLGPGELREQYF.

This clone came up a few times. The rearrangement joins TRBV3-1 (or the pseudogene TRBV3-2) to TRBJ2-7; no reliable D call. The CDR3 runs 13 residues. V lost 4 bases, J lost 4 bases, and 11 bases lay in between. Per the germline V gene, CDR1 is LGHDT and CDR2 is YNNKEL (reference sequence). The CDR3 loop reads CASSPRGQYEQYF. CDR3 sequence (DNA): TGTGCCAGCAGCCCCCGTGGGCAATACGAGCAGTACTTC.

This chain uses TRBV3-1 (or the pseudogene TRBV3-2) with TRBJ2-7; tentative D call: TRBD1 (5 bases). The CDR3 covers 13 residues. The V end lost 1 base, the J end lost 6 bases, and 10 bases lay between the germline ends. Germline V CDR1 and CDR2: LGHDT, YNNKEL (reference sequence). The chain's CDR3 is CASSQGHQGEQYF. In DNA form, the CDR3 reads TGTGCCAGCAGCCAAGGACATCAGGGCGAGCAGTACTTC.

This clone has more than one count but fewer than ten. The chain combines TRBV29-1 with TRBJ2-4; a weak D match, TRBD1 (5 bases). V lost 6 bases and J 0 bases, leaving 9 bases between the germline ends. Looked up from germline, CDR1 is SQVTM and CDR2 is ANQGSEA. The CDR3 extends over 13 amino acids. CDR3 residues: CSVRVEAKNIQYF. The CDR3 DNA sequence: TGCAGCGTCAGGGTTGAAGCCAAAAACATTCAGTACTTC.

This clone showed up just a few times. The rearrangement links TRBV11-2 to TRBJ1-2, with 9 bases matching TRBD1. CDR1 SGHAT and CDR2 FQNNGV come from the germline V gene. The junction had 6 bases not matched to a gene; V was cut back by 2 bases and J by 5 bases. The CDR3 contains 15 residues. The CDR3 reads CASSLTGGVGYGYTF. CDR3 bases: TGTGCCAGCAGCTTAACAGGGGGCGTGGGGTATGGCTACACCTTC.

The chain has TRBV4-1 and TRBJ1-2; TRBD1 matches 8 bases. CDR3 length: 16 residues. The germline V gene encodes CDR1 MGHRA and CDR2 YSYEKL. The ends lost 0 bases at V and 6 bases at J; junction bases unmatched: 9. The CDR3 sequence is CASSQDLSPTGDGYTF. CDR3 sequence (DNA): TGCGCCAGCAGCCAAGATCTTTCACCGACAGGGGATGGCTACACCTTC.

The chain has TRBV30 and TRBJ1-1, with D tentatively TRBD1 (5 bases). Trimming cost V 0 bases and J 2 bases, with 7 bases left between them. The length of the CDR3 is 13 residues. CDR1 and CDR2 (germline): GTSNPN, SVGIG (reference sequence). The CDR3 DNA sequence: TGTGCCTGGAGTGTGGGGCAAAACACTGAAGCTTTCTTT. Its translation is CAWSVGQNTEAFF.

The chain is built from TRBV5-1 and TRBJ1-1, with 7 bases identical to TRBD1. The V gene's germline CDR1 is SGHRS and CDR2 YFSETQ. J lost 1 base, V lost 4 bases, and 10 bases had no gene match. The CDR3 totals 16 residues. DNA for the CDR3: TGCGCCAGCAGCACCCGGACAGGACTTCAGAACACTGAAGCTTTCTTT. Translated, it gives CASSTRTGLQNTEAFF.

The chain is built from TRBV10-2 and TRBJ2-7, with 11 bases that match TRBD1. Per the germline V gene, CDR1 is WSHSY and CDR2 is SAAADI. The CDR3 covers 12 residues. J lost 7 bases, V lost 9 bases, and 5 bases had no gene match. The DNA for the CDR3 is TGCGCCAGTGGACAGGGGGCAGAGGAGCAGTACTTC. Protein: CASGQGAEEQYF.

The count of this clone is one. The CDR3 sequence: CASSPPQGREQYF. In DNA form, the CDR3 reads TGTGCCAGCAGCCCCCCACAGGGGCGTGAGCAGTACTTC. The V and J genes are TRBV7-9 and TRBJ2-7, with TRBD1 matching 7 bases. Germline V gene sequence: CDR1 SEHNR, CDR2 FQNEAQ (reference sequence). V lost 5 bases and J lost 7; bases outside the gene matches: 8. The CDR3 is 13 amino acids.

V usage is TRBV4-1 and J usage is TRBJ1-6; TRBD1 agrees at 7 bases. Losses at the gene ends were 3 bases for V and 6 bases for J; bases not matched to a gene: 11. Germline CDR1 is MGHRA and CDR2 is YSYEKL. The CDR3 extends over 17 amino acids. CDR3 sequence (DNA): TGCGCCAGCAGCCAGAGGGACAGCGGGAGTTCTAATTCACCCCTCCACTTT. This encodes CASSQRDSGSSNSPLHF.

This clone was seen only once. The genes are TRBV7-9 and TRBJ1-4; 8 bases fit TRBD1. V trimming: 8 bases; J trimming: 5 bases; junction bases outside the gene matches: 10. From germline, CDR1 is SEHNR and CDR2 FQNEAQ (reference sequence). The CDR3 is made up of 15 amino acids. CDR3 DNA: TGTGCCAGCGAAACCTCAGGGGGCCTAAATGAAAAACTGTTTTTT. Its translation is CASETSGGLNEKLFF.

V usage is TRBV19 and J usage is TRBJ2-1; 7 nucleotides match TRBD2. The CDR3 runs 20 residues. Germline loops: CDR1 LNHDA, CDR2 SQIVND (reference sequence). Trimming took 3 bases from V and 0 from J; bases not matched to a gene: 17. CDR3 sequence (DNA): TGTGCCAGTAGTATCTTCTCGGGGGGACTACTCATTAGCTCCTACAATGAGCAGTTCTTC. It encodes CASSIFSGGLLISSYNEQFF.

This clone was counted once. The rearrangement uses TRBV6-5 and TRBJ1-3, with D unresolved. This CDR3 comprises 14 residues. The germline V gene has CDR1 MNHEY and CDR2 SVGAGI. Between the trimmed V and J ends, which lost 7 bases and 0 bases, there was a span of 10 bases. The CDR3 coding sequence is TGTGCCAGCATTGTGACACGCTCTGGAAACACCATATATTTT. Its protein is CASIVTRSGNTIYF.

This clone was observed a handful of times. This chain connects TRBV6-5 to TRBJ1-1; D is undetermined. Looked up from germline, CDR1 is MNHEY and CDR2 is SVGAGI. CDR3 length: 14 amino acids. The ends were cut back, 3 bases at V and 7 bases at J, with 15 bases in the middle. CDR3 amino acids: CASSYHSQNFEAFF. The CDR3 region has the DNA TGTGCCAGCAGTTATCACAGCCAGAACTTTGAAGCTTTCTTT.

The J gene is TRBJ1-4, the V gene TRBV6-4; D not resolved. The CDR3 has 15 residues. Trimming cost V 0 bases and J 5 bases, with 10 bases left between them. Germline V gene lookup returns CDR1 MRHNA and CDR2 SNTAGT. CDR3: CASSDSRSGNEKLFF. The CDR3 DNA reads TGTGCCAGCAGTGACTCGAGGAGTGGAAATGAAAAACTGTTTTTT.

The CDR3 is CARREGNYNSPLHF. CDR3 DNA: TGTGCGAGACGGGAGGGCAATTATAATTCACCCCTCCACTTT. The chain employs TRBV30 and TRBJ1-6; D ambiguous. Looked up from germline, CDR1 is GTSNPN and CDR2 is SVGIG (reference sequence). The CDR3 totals 14 residues.

The V call is TRBV19, the J call TRBJ1-6; D might be TRBD1 (6 bases). CDR1 is LNHDA, CDR2 SQIVND, per germline (reference sequence). Deletions cut 9 bases from V and 5 bases from J, with 14 bases between. CDR3 length equals 14 residues. CDR3: CASSRDKNNSPLHF. The DNA for the CDR3 is TGTGCCAGCAGCCGGGACAAAAATAATTCACCCCTCCACTTT.

CDR3 region: CASIGVAKNIQYF. The CDR3 nucleotides are TGTGCCAGCATCGGGGTGGCCAAAAACATTCAGTACTTC. This chain uses TRBV6-5 with TRBJ2-4; tentatively, D is TRBD2 (5 bases). The germline gives CDR1 MNHEY, CDR2 SVGAGI. This CDR3 comprises 13 residues. Trimming removed 7 bases at V and 1 base at J, with 8 bases between.

The chain combines TRBV9 with TRBJ2-2; 12 bases are shared with TRBD2. CDR1 and CDR2 (germline): SGDLS, YYNGEE. CDR3 size: 18 residues. Germline trimming cut 3 bases from V and 2 bases from J; bases unmatched to any gene: 8. The CDR3 loop reads CASSGEGLAGPNTGELFF. The CDR3 nucleotides read TGTGCCAGCAGCGGAGAAGGACTAGCGGGGCCCAACACCGGGGAGCTGTTTTTT.

This chain uses TRBV9 with TRBJ2-3; TRBD2 matches 8 bases. This CDR3 comprises 16 residues. Trimming cost V 4 bases and J 2 bases; bases outside gene matches: 9. The germline gives CDR1 SGDLS, CDR2 YYNGEE. The CDR3 DNA is TGTGCCAGCAGCTTTCGGATAGCGGGACCCACAGATACGCAGTATTTT. Amino acids: CASSFRIAGPTDTQYF. The full variable domain, with the rest looked up from reference TRBV9 and TRBJ2-3, is DSGVTQTPKHLITATGQRVTLRCSPRSGDLSVYWYQQSLDQGLQFLIQYYNGEERAKGNILERFSAQQFPDLHSELNLSSLELGDSALYFCASSFRIAGPTDTQYFGPGTRLTVL.

The chain combines TRBV18 with TRBJ2-1; 8 bases map to TRBD1. J gave up 5 bases and V 5 bases, and 11 bases lay outside the gene matches. There are 16 residues in the CDR3. Germline V gene data show CDR1 as KGHSH and CDR2 as LQKENI. The CDR3 DNA reads TGTGCCAGCTCATCGATACAGGGGGTTGGGGACAATGAGCAGTTCTTC. Encoded protein: CASSSIQGVGDNEQFF.